This T cell receptor beta chain appears in the sequencing data of a study of blood T cell repertoires in COVID-19 (dated by TCRdb to 2018 to 2020). As for the study more broadly: Samples from collaborators originated in the United States, Italy and Spain and spanned both the acute and convalescent phases of COVID-19. Where available, HLA class I and class II types were obtained from metadata supplied by the sample provider rather than from assay-based typing. The dataset comprised deeply sampled blood TCRbeta repertoires from subjects exposed to, actively infected with, or recovered from COVID-19. The repertoires were made available in a free public database intended to serve as a resource for research on the immune response to SARS-CoV-2. Nearly every sample came with metadata listing a de-identified subject ID, COVID-19 status, age in years and sex. Samples were obtained from the ongoing ImmuneRACE study (first 160 participants) and from over 1,000 subjects provided by 6 global collaborators. The prospective study material was composed of cDNA or gDNA derived from T cells, B-cell-depleted T cells, or PBMCs.

The study at large found these results: Clinical and demographic metadata were provided uncurated, with the amount varying by source and participant.

Note on this clone: The antigen this receptor binds is unknown. Base quality data are lacking; no much larger clone is found one base away.

Collaborating institutions collected whole blood in K2EDTA tubes following their own protocols. Collaborator samples were shipped for TCRbeta analysis as frozen whole blood, isolated PBMCs, or DNA extracted from either sample type. The CDR3 goes from the cysteine to the phenylalanine over 13 residues. Kept here is only the CDR3 DNA, which spans 39 bases and is read in frame from base 1. Compared with germline, V lacks 3 bases and J lacks 4 bases; bases without a gene match: 2. The immunoSEQ Assay, a bias-controlled multiplex PCR, was used to amplify TCRbeta CDR3 regions from genomic DNA. In the authors' own workflow: Within the assay, amplification of reference gene primers was used to estimate how many nucleated cells each sample contained. To quantify the absolute abundance of each unique TCRbeta CDR3 rearrangement, sequence reads were collapsed and filtered. For each sample, productive Simpson clonality was calculated as the square root of Simpson's diversity index over productive rearrangements. This immuneACCESS table, as held by TCRdb, lists in-frame sequences with V and J called but not all clones. Of the missing ones, under half trace to an unresolved V gene in checked studies; the others have no known cause. V and J calls and clone size are given by that table; D and trimming were obtained from the DNA. This sample holds about 160,000 clones; roughly 73% were observed only once. The top ten clonotypes cover around 2.7% of the sample.

Sample: peripheral blood. The V and J genes are TRBV12-3 or TRBV12-4 and TRBJ1-2, with 7 middle bases fitting TRBD1. This clonotype was obtained from a man between 70 and 80 years old with acute or convalescent COVID-19. The DNA sequence reads TGTGCCAGCAGTTTTACAGGGGCCTATGGCTACACCTTC. It translates as CASSFTGAYGYTF.